Listed here are 3 T cell receptor beta chains from one sample, sequenced in a study of OX40 agonist ivuxolimab in advanced cancers. TCRdb keeps only in-frame clones here, not all; method: immunoSEQ multiplex PCR. The sample includes about 17,000 clones, 82% of them seen just once. The material sequenced was CD4+ or CD8+ T cells sorted from blood, taken in a trial of the OX40 agonist ivuxolimab. Receptors originate from an adult with an advanced solid tumor such as melanoma, head and neck, liver or kidney cancer.

The V call is TRBV6-1, the J call TRBJ1-5; D is unclear. The V end lost 3 bases, the J end lost 2 bases, and 8 bases lay between the germline ends. This CDR3 has 14 residues. The germline V gene has CDR1 MNHNS and CDR2 SASEGT. The CDR3 loop is CASSEGGGNQPQHF. CDR3 DNA: TGTGCCAGCAGTGAGGGAGGTGGCAATCAGCCCCAGCATTTT.

The CDR3 reads CASSLGYTDTQYF. The DNA for the CDR3 is TGTGCCAGCAGCTTAGGTTACACAGATACGCAGTATTTT. The chain joins TRBV7-2 to TRBJ2-3; D not resolved. The CDR3 is 13 residues long. V was shortened by 1 base and J by 2 bases, with 4 bases between the two germline ends. Germline lookup yields CDR1 SGHTA and CDR2 FQGNSA.

The chain recombines TRBV5-1 with TRBJ2-2; D call uncertain. Trimming stripped 9 bases from V and 4 bases from J, with 22 bases between. Germline-derived CDR1 and CDR2 are SGHRS and YFSETQ. This CDR3 is 16 amino acids long. CDR3 DNA: TGCGCCACCAGACAAGGCTTTAATTTAGGCACCGGGGAGCTGTTTTTT. As protein: CATRQGFNLGTGELFF.